This T cell receptor beta chain was obtained from a study of cytomegalovirus exposure and HLA in healthy donors. Both 60 Vbeta primers and 13 Jbeta primers went into the PCR. The repertoire was sequenced with immunoSEQ multiplex PCR; TCRdb's copy has only in-frame clones and lacks some. The sample records roughly 120,000 clones, approximately 80% being singletons. J was trimmed by 6 bases and V by 3 bases; bases with no gene match: 5. The CDR3 consists of 14 residues. The germline V gene has CDR1 SGDLS and CDR2 YYNGEE. This TCR was recovered from a woman aged 60-70 years in good health and CMV-seropositive. The gene calls are TRBV9 and TRBJ2-3; 9 nucleotides agree with TRBD2. Source material: PBMCs. CDR3 sequence reads: CASSASGKEDTQYF. CDR3 nucleotide sequence: TGTGCCAGCAGCGCTAGCGGGAAGGAGGATACGCAGTATTTT.